The next 2 T cell receptor beta chains were all read from a single sample in a study of blood T cell repertoires in COVID-19. The repertoire was sequenced with immunoSEQ multiplex PCR; TCRdb's copy has only in-frame clones and lacks some. The repertoire includes some 56,000 clones, around 81% of them detected once, and under 30% sits in the top ten. Material: peripheral blood. All receptors derive from a woman over 75 with active or convalescent COVID-19.

The chain employs TRBV12-3 or TRBV12-4 and TRBJ1-2; TRBD1 might be the D (6 bases). Trimming removed 5 bases at V and 7 bases at J, with 14 bases between. This CDR3 is built from 13 residues. CDR3 sequence reads: CASSRQESSGYTF. DNA for the CDR3: TGTGCCAGCAGTAGACAGGAGAGCTCTGGCTACACCTTC.

The chain uses TRBV6-5 and TRBJ1-2; 10 positions match TRBD1. J was trimmed by 8 bases and V by 4 bases; bases with no gene match: 7. Germline V gives CDR1 MNHEY, CDR2 SVGAGI. The length of the CDR3 is 14 residues. The DNA of the CDR3 is TGTGCCAGCAGTTTCAGACAGGGGGCGGAAGGCTACACCTTC. It codes for CASSFRQGAEGYTF.